This entry lists 27 T cell receptor beta chains sequenced from one sample in a study of cytomegalovirus exposure and HLA in healthy donors. PCR primers comprised 60 Vbeta and 13 Jbeta primers. Clones were sequenced by immunoSEQ multiplex PCR, and TCRdb holds only the in-frame ones, with some missing. The table has around 250,000 clones, over 90% seen once. Sequences were obtained from PBMCs. The source of these receptors is a girl aged 2 to 9 in good health and CMV-seronegative.

The chain carries TRBV2 and TRBJ1-5; TRBD1 is a possible D gene (5 bases). CDR3 size: 14 residues. Trimming took off 11 bases at V and 0 bases at J, with 14 bases between the two ends. Germline CDR1 and CDR2: SNHLY and FYNNEI. The CDR3 region is CAGWRGNSNQPQHF. The CDR3 coding sequence is TGTGCCGGCTGGAGGGGAAATAGCAATCAGCCCCAGCATTTT.

The chain couples TRBV6-1 to TRBJ1-2, with D maybe TRBD1 (6 bases). CDR3 size: 13 residues. Germline V lookup: CDR1 MNHNS, CDR2 SASEGT. Between the trimmed V and J ends, which lost 8 bases and 0 bases, there was a span of 10 bases. The CDR3 DNA reads TGTGCCAGCGACAGGACTCCTAACTATGGCTACACCTTC. Translated, it gives CASDRTPNYGYTF.

The CDR3, as DNA: TGTGCCAGCGGGGGCAGGATGGTCTCCGAGCAGTACTTC. It specifies CASGGRMVSEQYF. V gene TRBV25-1 combines with J gene TRBJ2-7, with D tentatively TRBD1 (6 bases). CDR3 length: 13 residues. V was cut by 8 bases and J by 6 bases, with 17 bases left in between. Per the germline V gene, CDR1 is MGHDK and CDR2 is SYGVNS.

The chain recombines TRBV28 with TRBJ2-7; D may be TRBD2 (5 bases). This CDR3 is built from 14 residues. The ends were cut back, 2 bases at V and 3 bases at J, with 11 bases in the middle. Germline-derived CDR1 and CDR2 are MDHEN and SYDVKM. CDR3 sequence: CASSLGGEYYEQYF. CDR3 in DNA: TGTGCCAGCAGTTTAGGTGGGGAGTACTACGAGCAGTACTTC.

This clone has just one count. The CDR3 spells CASRGEPYNSPLHF. The CDR3 DNA sequence: TGTGCCAGCAGAGGGGAACCCTATAATTCACCCCTCCACTTT. The chain is built from TRBV28 and TRBJ1-6; maybe TRBD1 (5 bases). The CDR3 is made up of 14 amino acids. V was clipped by 6 bases and J by 2 bases, with 8 bases between them. Germline CDR1 is MDHEN and CDR2 is SYDVKM. Drawing the rest from reference TRBV28 and TRBJ1-6, the complete variable domain is DVKVTQSSRYLVKRTGEKVFLECVQDMDHENMFWYRQDPGLGLRLIYFSYDVKMKEKGDIPEGYSVSREKKERFSLILESASTNQTSMYLCASRGEPYNSPLHFGNGTRLTVT.

This chain links TRBV11-2 with TRBJ2-3; D possibly corresponds to TRBD2 (6 bases). This CDR3 is built from 16 residues. The germline gives CDR1 SGHAT, CDR2 FQNNGV. The ends were cut back, 1 base at V and 1 base at J, with 12 bases in the middle. The DNA of the CDR3 is TGTGCCAGCAGCTTAGTAGCCGGGAGCGGCACAGATACGCAGTATTTT. Its translation is CASSLVAGSGTDTQYF.

This rearrangement joins TRBV9 to TRBJ2-2; 7 nucleotides line up with TRBD2. The trim removed 4 bases at V and 6 bases at J, leaving 9 bases unmatched. Germline CDR1 and CDR2: SGDLS and YYNGEE. The CDR3 has 15 residues. CDR3 DNA sequence: TGTGCCAGCAGCCCCGGACTAGAGTACGCCGGGGAGCTGTTTTTT. Its translation: CASSPGLEYAGELFF.

This chain connects TRBV30 to TRBJ1-2; 9 positions agree with TRBD1. Germline lookup yields CDR1 GTSNPN and CDR2 SVGIG (reference sequence). V gave up 2 bases and J gave up 7 bases; unmatched junction bases: 14. The CDR3 covers 16 residues. CDR3 loop: CAWSPHHKQGAGGYTF. The CDR3 nucleotides read TGTGCCTGGAGTCCGCACCACAAACAGGGGGCGGGTGGCTACACCTTC. Drawing the rest from reference TRBV30 and TRBJ1-2, the complete variable domain is SQTIHQWPATLVQPVGSPLSLECTVEGTSNPNLYWYRQAAGRGLQLLFYSVGIGQISSEVPQNLSASRPQDRQFILSSKKLLLSDSGFYLCAWSPHHKQGAGGYTFGSGTRLTVV.

The chain couples TRBV19 to TRBJ1-1; possible D gene TRBD1, 5 bases. V dropped 5 bases and J dropped 4 bases, with 14 bases sitting between them. CDR1 is LNHDA and CDR2 is SQIVND in the germline V gene (reference sequence). This CDR3 comprises 14 residues. The chain's CDR3 is CASSVGLGGTEAFF. The CDR3 bases are TGTGCCAGTAGTGTGGGGCTCGGGGGCACTGAAGCTTTCTTT.

This chain links TRBV30 with TRBJ1-2; possibly TRBD1 for D (6 bases). The CDR3 runs 13 residues. In germline, CDR1 is GTSNPN, CDR2 SVGIG (reference sequence). Trimming removed 4 bases from V and 5 bases from J, with 14 bases in between. The CDR3 DNA is TGTGCCTGGAACTTACAGGGAGTTTATGGCTACACCTTC. As protein: CAWNLQGVYGYTF.

The gene calls are TRBV4-1 and TRBJ1-2; D is unresolved. V was pared by 8 bases and J by 5 bases, with 9 bases between. Per germline, CDR1 MGHRA and CDR2 YSYEKL. The CDR3 length is 11 residues. The CDR3 sequence is CASGGSYGYTF. CDR3 nucleotide sequence: TGCGCCAGCGGAGGGTCTTATGGCTACACCTTC.

The chain couples TRBV19 to TRBJ2-7; weak D call: TRBD1 (7 bases). Trimming removed 4 bases from V and 0 bases from J, with 13 bases in between. This CDR3 region has 15 residues. Germline values: CDR1 LNHDA, CDR2 SQIVND (reference sequence). This CDR3 reads CASSTPGGSSYEQYF. As DNA, the CDR3 is TGTGCCAGTAGTACTCCAGGGGGGAGCTCCTACGAGCAGTACTTC. The variable domain in full, completed from reference TRBV19 and TRBJ2-7, reads DGGITQSPKYLFRKEGQNVTLSCEQNLNHDAMYWYRQDPGQGLRLIYYSQIVNDFQKGDIAEGYSVSREKKESFPLTVTSAQKNPTAFYLCASSTPGGSSYEQYFGPGTRLTVT.

V and J are TRBV30 and TRBJ2-3, with D perhaps TRBD2 (6 bases). Trimming removed 0 bases from V and 4 bases from J, with 11 bases in between. This CDR3 has 14 amino acids. Germline V CDR1 and CDR2: GTSNPN, SVGIG (reference sequence). CDR3 bases: TGTGCCTGGAGTGTAGGAGGGCCCCCAGATACGCAGTATTTT. As protein: CAWSVGGPPDTQYF.

The chain is built from TRBV27 and TRBJ2-3; 8 nucleotides align to TRBD2. Losses at the gene ends were 5 bases for V and 1 base for J; bases not matched to a gene: 11. CDR1 MNHEY and CDR2 SMNVEV come from the germline V gene (reference sequence). This CDR3 is 17 amino acids long. The chain's CDR3 is CASSTRRGEKGTDTQYF. The DNA of the CDR3 is TGTGCCAGCAGTACCCGGCGGGGGGAAAAGGGCACAGATACGCAGTATTTT.

The gene calls are TRBV25-1 and TRBJ2-5; TRBD2 matches 14 bases. V was clipped by 3 bases and J by 5 bases; unmatched bases: 8. The CDR3 runs to 17 residues. Germline loops: CDR1 MGHDK, CDR2 SYGVNS. CDR3 in amino acids: CASSDPGLAGVSETQYF. The CDR3 DNA sequence: TGTGCCAGCAGTGATCCGGGACTAGCGGGAGTCAGCGAGACCCAGTACTTC.

V and J are TRBV27 and TRBJ2-7; the D gene is possibly TRBD2 (6 bases). The CDR3 loop spans 13 amino acids. CDR1 is MNHEY and CDR2 is SMNVEV in the germline V gene (reference sequence). With 6 bases removed from V and 3 bases from J, the gap between germline ends came to 12 bases. CDR3 amino acids: CASSSPGLYEQYF. Here the CDR3 DNA reads TGTGCCAGCAGCTCTCCGGGACTCTACGAGCAGTACTTC.

V is TRBV11-1 and J is TRBJ1-4; D call uncertain. V gave up 2 bases and J gave up 0 bases, with 4 bases separating them. CDR1 and CDR2 (germline): SGHAT, FQDESV (reference sequence). This CDR3 spans 14 amino acids. The CDR3: CASSLSATNEKLFF. The CDR3 DNA reads as TGTGCCAGCAGCTTATCCGCAACTAATGAAAAACTGTTTTTT.

The rearrangement uses TRBV2 and TRBJ1-1; unclear D gene. Germline V CDR1 and CDR2: SNHLY, FYNNEI. The CDR3 is 14 residues long. V lost 2 bases and J 0 bases, leaving 7 bases between the germline ends. Written as DNA, the CDR3 is TGTGCCAGCAGTGAAACCGACATGAACACTGAAGCTTTCTTT. It translates to CASSETDMNTEAFF.

J is TRBJ2-7 and V is TRBV5-4; 9 nucleotides align to TRBD2. V lost 2 bases and J lost 4; bases outside the gene matches: 4. Germline V lookup: CDR1 SGHNT, CDR2 YYREEE (reference sequence). The CDR3 has 14 residues. In DNA form, the CDR3 reads TGTGCCAGCAGCTTCGCGGGGGGGCCTTACGAGCAGTACTTC. Amino acid sequence: CASSFAGGPYEQYF. Complete variable domain (other parts from reference TRBV5-4 and TRBJ2-7): ETGVTQSPTHLIKTRGQQVTLRCSSQSGHNTVSWYQQALGQGPQFIFQYYREEENGRGNFPPRFSGLQFPNYSSELNVNALELDDSALYLCASSFAGGPYEQYFGPGTRLTVT.

CDR3 sequence (DNA): TGTGCCAGCAGCTTGGGTAGCGGGGTCTCCTACGAGCAGTACTTC. It translates to CASSLGSGVSYEQYF. The chain employs TRBV5-8 and TRBJ2-7; 8 nucleotides agree with TRBD2. CDR1 and CDR2 from the germline V gene are SGHTS and YDEGEE. CDR3 length: 15 residues. With V trimmed by 0 bases and J by 0 bases, 2 bases remained unmatched.

V is TRBV10-3 and J is TRBJ1-2; D may be TRBD1 (6 bases). V lost 6 bases and J lost 4, with 9 bases in between. CDR1 ENHRY and CDR2 SYGVKD come from the germline V gene. This CDR3 spans 12 amino acids. CDR3 DNA sequence: TGTGCCATCAGGGACAGAGTCTATGGCTACACCTTC. Amino acids: CAIRDRVYGYTF.

CDR3 protein: CASSWAGTNYGYTF. The CDR3 DNA sequence: TGTGCCAGTAGTTGGGCAGGAACTAACTATGGCTACACCTTC. The gene calls are TRBV19 and TRBJ1-2; no clear D. Trimming shortened V by 5 bases and J by 0 bases, and 10 bases separated the two germline ends. The CDR3 runs to 14 residues. Germline V gene data show CDR1 as LNHDA and CDR2 as SQIVND (reference sequence).

The rearrangement joins TRBV7-9 to TRBJ2-7; 9 nucleotides align to TRBD1. V shed 5 bases and J 8 bases; nucleotides not matched to a gene: 4. This CDR3 comprises 12 residues. Per the germline V gene, CDR1 is SEHNR and CDR2 is FQNEAQ (reference sequence). The CDR3 nucleotides are TGTGCCAGCAGCCAGGGACAGGGACAGCAGTACTTC. This translates into CASSQGQGQQYF.

Here the CDR3 reads CASSSQPGGTGDGYTF. CDR3 bases: TGTGCCAGCAGCTCCCAACCGGGGGGGACAGGGGATGGCTACACCTTC. V and J are TRBV7-3 and TRBJ1-2; 10 nucleotides align to TRBD1. The CDR3 runs to 16 residues. Germline V gene sequence: CDR1 SGHTA, CDR2 FQGTGA. V dropped 4 bases and J dropped 6; count of bases not matched to a gene: 11.

The rearrangement uses TRBV5-1 and TRBJ1-2, with D uncertain. The V and J ends lost 4 bases and 4 bases respectively, with 17 bases between them. The CDR3 totals 15 residues. Germline CDR1 and CDR2: SGHRS and YFSETQ. CDR3: CASSPTQRTSYGYTF. The CDR3, as DNA: TGCGCCAGCAGCCCAACTCAGCGCACTTCCTATGGCTACACCTTC. The full variable domain, its missing parts supplied by reference TRBV5-1 and TRBJ1-2, is KAGVTQTPRYLIKTRGQQVTLSCSPISGHRSVSWYQQTPGQGLQFLFEYFSETQRNKGNFPGRFSGRQFSNSRSEMNVSTLELGDSALYLCASSPTQRTSYGYTFGSGTRLTVV.

The genes are TRBV5-1 and TRBJ2-5; 9 nucleotides agree with TRBD2. The DNA matches TRBJ2-7 better at its end, which makes the J call doubtful. The CDR3 sequence is 15 residues long. Germline CDR1 reads SGHRS; CDR2 reads YFSETQ. DNA for the CDR3: TGCGCCAGCAGCTTGGCTGGGACTAGCTACTACGAGCAGTACTTC. The encoded protein is CASSLAGTSYYEQYF.

The chain couples TRBV4-1 to TRBJ2-7; TRBD1 matches at 9 bases. Germline loops: CDR1 MGHRA, CDR2 YSYEKL. Losses at the gene ends were 3 bases for V and 4 bases for J; bases not matched to a gene: 4. The CDR3 is made up of 14 amino acids. Here the CDR3 reads CASSHVGQGYEQYF. The CDR3 nucleotides are TGCGCCAGCAGCCACGTGGGACAGGGTTACGAGCAGTACTTC.